A single T cell receptor (beta chain) is shown here with its context. The authors' processing: Nucleated cell counts were estimated from reference gene primer amplification. This table comes from immunoSEQ multiplex PCR, and its TCRdb copy is limited to in-frame clones, with some not included. Clonal size and the V and J genes are those of that table, whereas D and trimming came from the DNA. The table has 250,000 to 400,000 clones, about 91% seen once. The CDR3 runs 16 residues. The germline CDR1 and CDR2 sequences are SGHTS and YDEGEE. V lost 3 bases, J lost 0 bases, and 12 bases lay in between. This specimen comes from a study of blood T cell repertoires in COVID-19. Enrollment of patients from Seattle took place during active infection, with longitudinal follow-up.

The specimen was peripheral blood. The origin of this receptor is a woman under 40 with COVID-19, enrolled during active disease. The chain carries TRBV5-8 and TRBJ1-4; the D is unclear. The CDR3 bases are TGTGCCAGCAGCTCTGGCAGGACTGCAACTAATGAAAAACTGTTTTTT. Translating gives CASSSGRTATNEKLFF.